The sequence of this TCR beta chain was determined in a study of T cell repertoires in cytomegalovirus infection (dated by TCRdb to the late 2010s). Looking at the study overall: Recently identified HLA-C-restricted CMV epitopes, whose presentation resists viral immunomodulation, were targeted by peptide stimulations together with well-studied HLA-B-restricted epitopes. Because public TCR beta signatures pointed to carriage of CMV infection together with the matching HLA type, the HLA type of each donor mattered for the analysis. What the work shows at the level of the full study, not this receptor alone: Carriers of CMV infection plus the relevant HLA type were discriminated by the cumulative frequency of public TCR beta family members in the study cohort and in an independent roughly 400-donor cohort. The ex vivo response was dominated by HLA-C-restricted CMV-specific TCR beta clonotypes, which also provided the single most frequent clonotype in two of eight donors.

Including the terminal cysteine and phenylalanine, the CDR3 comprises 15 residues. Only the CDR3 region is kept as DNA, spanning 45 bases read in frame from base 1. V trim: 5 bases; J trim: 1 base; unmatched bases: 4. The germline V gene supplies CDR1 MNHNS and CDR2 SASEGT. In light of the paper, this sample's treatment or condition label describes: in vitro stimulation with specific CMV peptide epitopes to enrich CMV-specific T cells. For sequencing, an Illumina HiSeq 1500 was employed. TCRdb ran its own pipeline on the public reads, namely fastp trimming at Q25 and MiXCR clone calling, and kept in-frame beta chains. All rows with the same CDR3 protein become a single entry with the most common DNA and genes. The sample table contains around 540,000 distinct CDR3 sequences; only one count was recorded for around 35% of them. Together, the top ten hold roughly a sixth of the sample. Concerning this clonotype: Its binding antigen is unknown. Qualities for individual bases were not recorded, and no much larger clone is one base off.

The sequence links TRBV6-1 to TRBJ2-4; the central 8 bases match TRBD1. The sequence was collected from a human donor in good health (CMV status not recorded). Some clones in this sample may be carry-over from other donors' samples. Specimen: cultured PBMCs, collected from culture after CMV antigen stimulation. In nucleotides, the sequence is TGTGCCAGCAGTTACAGGGGGGTGGCCAAAAACATTCAGTACTTC. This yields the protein CASSYRGVAKNIQYF.